Presented here are 25 T cell receptor beta chains from one specimen sequenced in a study of OX40 agonist ivuxolimab in advanced cancers. Library method: the immunoSEQ multiplex PCR assay. The table was pulled from immuneACCESS by TCRdb, which kept in-frame rearrangements only. Such tables lose some clones; where checked, under half of the loss comes from unresolved V genes, and the rest has no known cause. This sample is represented by tens of thousands of clones; over 65% of them were singletons. Approximately 20% of the sample comes from the top ten. This sample comprised CD4+ or CD8+ T cells sorted from blood, obtained in a trial of the OX40 agonist ivuxolimab. Receptors originate from an adult with an advanced solid tumor such as melanoma, head and neck, liver or kidney cancer.

This chain joins TRBV6-5 and TRBJ1-6, with no clear D. With 0 bases removed from V and 7 bases from J, the gap between germline ends came to 10 bases. Germline V gene data show CDR1 as MNHEY and CDR2 as SVGAGI. The CDR3 spans 15 residues. CDR3 sequence reads: CASSYSVSANSPLHF. CDR3 DNA: TGTGCCAGCAGTTACTCAGTATCAGCAAATTCACCCCTCCACTTT.

This clone was picked up a small number of times. V is TRBV9 and J is TRBJ2-1; TRBD1 agrees at 12 bases. The CDR3 has 17 amino acids. The germline V gene encodes CDR1 SGDLS and CDR2 YYNGEE. V dropped 3 bases and J dropped 7; count of bases not matched to a gene: 11. The CDR3 is CASSALGGQGAWNEQFF. The CDR3, as DNA: TGTGCCAGCAGCGCCCTTGGGGGACAGGGGGCGTGGAATGAGCAGTTCTTC.

The rearrangement uses TRBV28 and TRBJ1-4; D is unclear. V was shortened by 6 bases and J by 6 bases, with 26 bases between the two germline ends. This CDR3 has 18 amino acids. CDR1 is MDHEN, CDR2 SYDVKM, per germline. The CDR3 loop is CASSQVTAEMGYDEKLFF. The CDR3 nucleotides read TGTGCCAGCAGCCAAGTGACGGCGGAAATGGGTTATGATGAAAAACTGTTTTTT.

The rearrangement joins TRBV19 to TRBJ2-1; TRBD2 agrees at 10 bases. Germline V gene data show CDR1 as LNHDA and CDR2 as SQIVND (reference sequence). This CDR3 has 17 residues. The junction had 11 bases not matched to a gene; V was cut back by 2 bases and J by 7 bases. The CDR3 here is CASSIIGLAGVWNEQFF. Written as DNA, the CDR3 is TGTGCCAGTAGTATAATCGGGCTAGCGGGAGTATGGAATGAGCAGTTCTTC.

The V and J genes are TRBV7-5 and TRBJ2-5; the table's D call, TRBD2, has no DNA check behind it. The J call is doubtful: the DNA matches TRBJ2-7 better. TRBV7-5 is recorded as a pseudogene. There are 16 residues in the CDR3. The CDR3: CARSLGLLAGPYEQYF. In nucleotides, the CDR3 is TGTGCCAGAAGCTTAGGTCTACTAGCGGGACCCTACGAGCAGTACTTC.

The V gene is TRBV9, the J gene TRBJ1-2, with D perhaps matching TRBD1 (5 bases). Germline V gene lookup returns CDR1 SGDLS and CDR2 YYNGEE. There are 13 residues in the CDR3. V lost 4 bases and J lost 1, with 8 bases in between. CDR3 amino acids: CASSSGYNYGYTF. CDR3 in DNA: TGTGCCAGCAGCTCAGGGTATAACTATGGCTACACCTTC.

The gene calls are TRBV6-4 and TRBJ2-1, with 10 nucleotides matching TRBD2. The V gene end was trimmed by 5 bases and the J gene end by 6 bases; junction bases not matched to a gene: 7. The germline CDR1 and CDR2 sequences are MRHNA and SNTAGT. The CDR3 has 15 residues. CDR3 sequence reads: CASSYLAGALNEQFF. The DNA for the CDR3 is TGTGCCAGCAGTTACCTAGCGGGGGCTCTCAATGAGCAGTTCTTC.

V and J are TRBV4-1 and TRBJ1-6; D uncertain. The CDR3 loop spans 17 amino acids. CDR1 and CDR2 (germline): MGHRA, YSYEKL. The V end was cut by 0 bases, the J end by 6 bases, with 15 bases between. CDR3 protein: CASSQEGQRVPNSPLHF. CDR3 nucleotide sequence: TGCGCCAGCAGCCAAGAAGGTCAGAGGGTCCCTAATTCACCCCTCCACTTT.

The chain employs TRBV2 and TRBJ1-2, with TRBD1 as a possible D gene (6 bases). Per germline, CDR1 SNHLY and CDR2 FYNNEI. The V gene lost 7 bases and the J gene lost 14 bases, with 11 bases spanning the gap. CDR3 size: 9 residues. The CDR3 coding sequence is TGTGCCAGCATTCCGGGACAAACCTTC. It is translated as CASIPGQTF.

The chain combines TRBV7-8 with TRBJ1-1; tentatively, D is TRBD1 (6 bases). The V gene lost 1 base and the J gene lost 4 bases, with 7 bases spanning the gap. The CDR3 totals 13 residues. Per germline, CDR1 SGHVS and CDR2 FQNEAQ. In DNA, the CDR3 is TGTGCCAGCAGCTTAGAGGGGGGCACTGAAGCTTTCTTT. Translating it yields CASSLEGGTEAFF.

This sequence joins TRBV7-2 and TRBJ1-1; D ambiguous. The germline CDR1 and CDR2 sequences are SGHTA and FQGNSA. Between the trimmed V and J ends, which lost 5 bases and 2 bases, there was a span of 9 bases. This CDR3 region has 13 residues. CDR3 region: CASSRGINTEAFF. CDR3 in DNA: TGTGCCAGCAGCCGCGGGATAAACACTGAAGCTTTCTTT.

The gene calls are TRBV7-9 and TRBJ2-1; D is undetermined. CDR1 and CDR2 from the germline V gene are SEHNR and FQNEAQ (reference sequence). V lost 0 bases, J lost 8 bases, and 8 bases lay in between. There are 13 residues in the CDR3. The CDR3 loop is CASSLAVADEQFF. In nucleotides, the CDR3 is TGTGCCAGCAGCTTAGCGGTTGCGGATGAGCAGTTCTTC.

The V and J genes are TRBV15 and TRBJ2-2; D is uncertain. The germline V gene encodes CDR1 LNHNV and CDR2 YYDKDF (reference sequence). Trimming pared 1 base from V and 0 bases from J, leaving 12 bases between. The length of the CDR3 is 17 residues. CDR3 DNA sequence: TGTGCCACCAGCAGAGCTACTGGTCTATCGAACACCGGGGAGCTGTTTTTT. Translating gives CATSRATGLSNTGELFF.

The chain uses TRBV4-2 and TRBJ2-7; TRBD1 aligns across 8 bases. CDR3 length: 16 residues. V trimming: 0 bases; J trimming: 2 bases; junction bases outside the gene matches: 6. CDR1 is LGHNA and CDR2 is YNFKEQ in the germline V gene. The CDR3 loop reads CASSQEPGQGAYEQYF. In nucleotides, the CDR3 is TGTGCCAGCAGCCAAGAACCCGGACAGGGAGCCTACGAGCAGTACTTC.

This clone was seen only a few times. This rearrangement joins TRBV10-1 to TRBJ2-7; 10 positions match TRBD1. With 6 bases clipped from V and 2 bases from J, the junction kept 4 bases outside the gene matches. CDR3 length equals 14 residues. Per germline, CDR1 WNHNN and CDR2 SYGVQD (reference sequence). For the CDR3, the DNA is TGCGCCAGCAGCAGGGGACAGGGGACCTACGAGCAGTACTTC. Encoded protein: CASSRGQGTYEQYF.

This clone was seen just once. CDR3 bases: TGTGCCAGCAGCCCTACTTTAGATACGCAGTATTTT. Protein: CASSPTLDTQYF. The rearrangement uses TRBV7-2 and TRBJ2-3; D is unclear. The germline V and J ends were trimmed by 5 bases and 5 bases, with 8 bases remaining between them. Germline V gene lookup returns CDR1 SGHTA and CDR2 FQGNSA. CDR3 length: 12 residues.

V and J are TRBV7-9 and TRBJ2-7; weak D call: TRBD2 (6 bases). V lost 8 bases and J 0 bases, leaving 20 bases between the germline ends. The CDR3 covers 16 residues. Germline CDR1 SEHNR, CDR2 FQNEAQ (reference sequence). DNA of the CDR3: TGTGCCAGCTCACTAGGCGAGGCGGGGAGCTCCTACGAGCAGTACTTC. Translating it yields CASSLGEAGSSYEQYF. Variable domain in full (rest from reference TRBV7-9 and TRBJ2-7): DTGVSQNPRHKITKRGQNVTFRCDPISEHNRLYWYRQTLGQGPEFLTYFQNEAQLEKSRLLSDRFSAERPKGSFSTLEIQRTEQGDSAMYLCASSLGEAGSSYEQYFGPGTRLTVT.

This sequence joins TRBV6-1 and TRBJ1-6; 8 nucleotides match TRBD1. This CDR3 contains 18 residues. V gave up 3 bases and J gave up 2 bases; unmatched junction bases: 9. Per germline, CDR1 MNHNS and CDR2 SASEGT. The CDR3 DNA sequence: TGTGCCAGCAGTGATGGACAGGGTTTTGGCACCTATAATTCACCCCTCCACTTT. It encodes CASSDGQGFGTYNSPLHF.

The gene calls are TRBV5-6 and TRBJ2-7; D ambiguous. The CDR3 contains 12 residues. Germline V gene lookup returns CDR1 SGHDT and CDR2 YYEEEE. Trimming took 0 bases from V and 5 from J, leaving 6 bases between them. DNA for the CDR3: TGTGCCAGCAGCTTGGATTGGGACGAGCAGTACTTC. This translates into CASSLDWDEQYF.

The rearrangement links TRBV7-9 to TRBJ1-4, with D hard to call. The length of the CDR3 is 14 residues. Germline V gene lookup returns CDR1 SEHNR and CDR2 FQNEAQ (reference sequence). The V and J ends lost 5 bases and 0 bases respectively, with 7 bases between them. The CDR3 bases are TGTGCCAGCAGCCCGGGCGCAACTAATGAAAAACTGTTTTTT. This encodes CASSPGATNEKLFF.

The chain carries TRBV29-1 and TRBJ2-3, with 7 bases identical to TRBD1. In germline, CDR1 is SQVTM, CDR2 ANQGSEA. This CDR3 is built from 18 residues. J gave up 2 bases and V 7 bases, and 21 bases lay outside the gene matches. CDR3 loop: CSALGTDPSPYLTDTQYF. CDR3 DNA sequence: TGCAGCGCCCTCGGGACAGACCCCTCTCCTTATCTCACAGATACGCAGTATTTT.

This chain uses TRBV27 with TRBJ2-3; 7 nucleotides agree with TRBD2. V shed 5 bases, J shed 4 bases, and the junction held 15 bases outside the gene matches. Germline CDR1 MNHEY, CDR2 SMNVEV (reference sequence). There are 17 residues in the CDR3. This CDR3 reads CASSPSSGTTLPDTQYF. CDR3 nucleotides: TGTGCCAGCAGTCCCTCCTCCGGGACTACCCTTCCAGATACGCAGTATTTT.

The chain carries TRBV19 and TRBJ1-2; the D is unclear. Trimming left V 5 bases short and J 10 bases short, with 14 bases between. The CDR3 totals 12 residues. The germline gives CDR1 LNHDA, CDR2 SQIVND (reference sequence). The CDR3 is CASSPGAGLYTF. CDR3 coding DNA: TGTGCCAGTAGTCCCGGCGCAGGACTCTACACCTTC. The full variable domain, in which reference TRBV19 and TRBJ1-2 provide the parts outside the CDR3, is DGGITQSPKYLFRKEGQNVTLSCEQNLNHDAMYWYRQDPGQGLRLIYYSQIVNDFQKGDIAEGYSVSREKKESFPLTVTSAQKNPTAFYLCASSPGAGLYTFGSGTRLTVV.

J is TRBJ2-7 and V is TRBV28, with D maybe TRBD1 (5 bases). Trimming stripped 6 bases from V and 3 bases from J, with 9 bases between. Looked up from germline, CDR1 is MDHEN and CDR2 is SYDVKM. The CDR3 covers 12 residues. CDR3 residues: CASRAGFYEQYF. The DNA of the CDR3 is TGTGCCAGCAGGGCAGGGTTCTACGAGCAGTACTTC. The full variable domain, with the rest looked up from reference TRBV28 and TRBJ2-7, is DVKVTQSSRYLVKRTGEKVFLECVQDMDHENMFWYRQDPGLGLRLIYFSYDVKMKEKGDIPEGYSVSREKKERFSLILESASTNQTSMYLCASRAGFYEQYFGPGTRLTVT.

In nucleotides, the CDR3 is TGCAGCGTCCGGGGTGACAGGGGGCAGCAGTACTTC. Protein product: CSVRGDRGQQYF. The chain has TRBV29-1 and TRBJ2-7, with 10 bases identical to TRBD1. V was clipped by 6 bases and J by 8 bases; unmatched bases: 7. There are 12 residues in the CDR3. CDR1 and CDR2 from the germline V gene are SQVTM and ANQGSEA.